This T cell receptor beta chain was observed in a study of cytomegalovirus exposure and HLA in healthy donors. A remark on this clone: Its antigen is as yet unknown.

This PCR relied on a set of 60 Vbeta primers and 13 Jbeta primers. Measured with immunoSEQ multiplex PCR; TCRdb has only the in-frame clones, and not every one. The sample lists roughly 120,000 clones, 75% to 85% occurring once. Germline lookup yields CDR1 MNHNS and CDR2 SASEGT. The CDR3 is 15 residues long. Trimming stripped 4 bases from V and 2 bases from J, with 14 bases between. Study outcomes and limitations: Excluded were some V segments that proved indistinguishable, including TRBV6-2 and TRBV6-3. Previous analysis showed most TCR beta V segments were productive about 87% or about 30% of the time. Among TCR sequences, most were rare, though some public TCRs appeared in many donors.

The source is a man aged 25-45 years in good health and CMV-seronegative. This chain uses TRBV6-1 with TRBJ2-5, with D perhaps TRBD2 (6 bases). The source material was PBMCs. CDR3 sequence (DNA): TGTGCCAGCAGTGGCCGGGACTCTTTACAAGAGACCCAGTACTTC. Translation gives CASSGRDSLQETQYF.